The T cell receptor (beta chain) described here comes from a study of blood T cell repertoires in COVID-19. Study in general: In each case, the material was cDNA or gDNA derived from T cells, B-cell-depleted T cells, or PBMCs.

This clone was detected once. In the original processing: How many nucleated cells were present was estimated from reference gene primer amplification. Method: immunoSEQ multiplex PCR; TCRdb's copy keeps in-frame clones and lacks some. V, J and clone size reflect that table, while D and trimming were determined from the DNA. The table shows approximately 89,000 clones, with 80% occurring only once. The sequence was obtained from a human donor in a cohort sampled during active COVID-19. Sequenced: peripheral blood.

Here the CDR3 reads CASSPTPQRMAQYF. The CDR3 coding sequence is TGTGCCAGTAGTCCGACGCCACAGAGAATGGCCCAGTACTTC. This chain links TRBV19 with TRBJ2-5, with D hard to call. Germline V CDR1 and CDR2: LNHDA, SQIVND (reference sequence). The CDR3 runs to 14 residues. V shed 5 bases and J shed 9 bases, with 19 bases lying between them.